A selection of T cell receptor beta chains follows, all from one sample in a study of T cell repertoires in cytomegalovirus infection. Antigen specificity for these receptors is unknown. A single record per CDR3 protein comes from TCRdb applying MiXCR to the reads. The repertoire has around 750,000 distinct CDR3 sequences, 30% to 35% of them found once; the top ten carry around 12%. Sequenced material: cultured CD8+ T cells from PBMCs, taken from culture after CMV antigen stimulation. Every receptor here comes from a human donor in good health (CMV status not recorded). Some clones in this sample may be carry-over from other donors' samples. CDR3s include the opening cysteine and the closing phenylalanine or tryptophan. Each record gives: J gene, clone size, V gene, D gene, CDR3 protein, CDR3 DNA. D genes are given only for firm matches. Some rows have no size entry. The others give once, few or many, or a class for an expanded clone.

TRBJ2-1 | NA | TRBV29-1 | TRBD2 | CSVVTGTRDFF | TGCAGCGTTGTTACCGGGACTAGGGACTTCTTC
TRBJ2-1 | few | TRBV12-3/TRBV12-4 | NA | CASSFPGDREYNEQFF | TGTGCCAGCAGTTTCCCGGGGGACAGAGAATACAATGAGCAGTTCTTC
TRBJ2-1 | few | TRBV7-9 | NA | CASSTVASYNEQFF | TGTGCCAGCAGCACAGTAGCCTCCTACAATGAGCAGTTCTTC
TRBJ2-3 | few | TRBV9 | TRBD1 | CASSEGQGKRTDTQYF | TGTGCCAGCAGTGAAGGACAGGGGAAACGCACAGATACGCAGTATTTT
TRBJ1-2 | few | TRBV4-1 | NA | CASSQARQTNYGYTF | TGCGCCAGCAGCCAAGCCCGGCAAACTAACTATGGCTACACCTTC
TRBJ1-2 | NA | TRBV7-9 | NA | CASSLSFRDALGHYGYTF | TGTGCCAGCAGCTTGAGTTTCAGAGACGCCTTAGGACACTATGGCTACACCTTC
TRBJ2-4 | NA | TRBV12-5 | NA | CADEDEAKNIQYF | TGTGCTGATGAAGACGAAGCCAAAAACATTCAGTACTTC
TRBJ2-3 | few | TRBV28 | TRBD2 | CASSPGTSTTDTQYF | TGTGCCAGCAGCCCCGGGACTAGCACAACAGATACGCAGTATTTT
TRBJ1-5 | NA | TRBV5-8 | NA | CASSLERGQTNQPQHF | TGTGCCAGCAGCTTGGAACGTGGACAGACCAATCAGCCCCAGCATTTT
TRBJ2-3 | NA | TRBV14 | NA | CASSLDPGRQYF | TGTGCCAGCAGCCTTGACCCGGGTAGGCAGTATTTT
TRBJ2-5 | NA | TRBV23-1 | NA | CASSHDSLQETQYF | TGCGCCAGCAGTCACGACAGTTTACAAGAGACCCAGTACTTC
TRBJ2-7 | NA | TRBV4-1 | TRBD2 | CASSGSGVYEQYF | TGCGCCAGCAGCGGTAGCGGGGTCTACGAGCAGTACTTC
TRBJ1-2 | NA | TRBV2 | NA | CASSSVTGGYTF | TGTGCCAGCAGTTCGGTAACGGGAGGCTACACCTTC
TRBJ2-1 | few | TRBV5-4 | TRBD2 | CASSPWEGGGASSNEQFF | TGTGCCAGCAGCCCGTGGGAAGGCGGGGGGGCCAGTTCGAATGAGCAGTTCTTC
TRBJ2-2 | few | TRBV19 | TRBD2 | CASSILTSGGLNTGELFF | TGTGCCAGTAGTATTCTGACTAGCGGGGGGCTAAACACCGGGGAGCTGTTTTTT
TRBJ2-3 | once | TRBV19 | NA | CASSSPFSTDTQYF | TGTGCCAGTTCGTCCCCGTTTAGCACAGATACGCAGTATTTT
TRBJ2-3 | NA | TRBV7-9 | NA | CASSLDWEGTDTQYF | TGTGCCAGCAGCTTAGACTGGGAAGGCACAGATACGCAGTATTTT
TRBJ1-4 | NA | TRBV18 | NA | CASSLLTTREAPNEKLFF | TGTGCCAGCTCACTCCTAACGACAAGGGAGGCACCTAATGAAAAACTGTTTTTT
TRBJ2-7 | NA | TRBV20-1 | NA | CSARSRTDSYEQYF | TGCAGTGCTAGATCGAGGACTGACAGCTACGAGCAGTACTTC
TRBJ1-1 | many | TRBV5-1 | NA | CASSLRYPGSPNTEAFF | TGCGCCAGCAGCCTCCGCTACCCAGGGTCACCAAACACTGAAGCTTTCTTT
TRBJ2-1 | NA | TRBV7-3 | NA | CTSSPLQLGEQFF | TGTACCAGCAGCCCCCTCCAGCTGGGTGAGCAGTTCTTC
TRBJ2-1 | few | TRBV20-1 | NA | CSARAYGPSYNEQFF | TGCAGTGCTAGAGCGTACGGGCCCTCCTACAATGAGCAGTTCTTC
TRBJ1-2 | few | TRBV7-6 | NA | CASSPRQAPGMGYTF | TGTGCCAGCAGCCCCCGACAGGCCCCCGGAATGGGCTACACCTTC
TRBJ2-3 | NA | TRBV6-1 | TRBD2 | CASSGGRGTDTQYF | TGTGCGTCTAGCGGGGGCCGGGGCACAGATACGCAGTATTTT
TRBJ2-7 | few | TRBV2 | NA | CATRWGYEQYF | TGTGCCACCCGGTGGGGCTACGAGCAGTACTTC
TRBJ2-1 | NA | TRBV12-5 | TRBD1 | CASGSGQGKSYNEQFF | TGTGCTAGTGGTTCGGGACAGGGAAAATCGTACAATGAGCAGTTCTTC
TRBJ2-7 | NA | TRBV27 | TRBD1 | CASSFTGQGSYEQYF | TGTGCCAGCAGTTTCACAGGACAGGGATCCTACGAGCAGTACTTC
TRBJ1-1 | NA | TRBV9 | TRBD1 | CASSASGTGDTEAFF | TGTGCCAGCAGCGCCTCCGGGACAGGGGACACTGAAGCTTTCTTT